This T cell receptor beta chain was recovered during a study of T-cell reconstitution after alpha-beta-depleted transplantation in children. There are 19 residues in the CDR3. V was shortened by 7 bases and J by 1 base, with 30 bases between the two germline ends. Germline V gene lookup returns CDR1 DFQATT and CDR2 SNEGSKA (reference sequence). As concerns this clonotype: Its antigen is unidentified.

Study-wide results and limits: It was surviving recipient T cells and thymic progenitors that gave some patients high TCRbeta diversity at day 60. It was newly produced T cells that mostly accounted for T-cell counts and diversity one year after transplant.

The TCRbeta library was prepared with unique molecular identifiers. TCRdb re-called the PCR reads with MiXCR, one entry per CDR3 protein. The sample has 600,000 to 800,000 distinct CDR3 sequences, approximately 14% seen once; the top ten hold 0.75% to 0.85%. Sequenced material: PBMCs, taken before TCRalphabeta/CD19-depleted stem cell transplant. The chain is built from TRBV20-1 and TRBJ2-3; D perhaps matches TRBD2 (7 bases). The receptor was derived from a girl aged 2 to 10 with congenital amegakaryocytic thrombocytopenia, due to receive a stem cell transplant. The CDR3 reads CSVTTSAGHQIPRTDTQYF. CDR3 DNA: TGCAGTGTGACGACTTCAGCGGGACACCAAATACCCCGCACAGATACGCAGTATTTT.